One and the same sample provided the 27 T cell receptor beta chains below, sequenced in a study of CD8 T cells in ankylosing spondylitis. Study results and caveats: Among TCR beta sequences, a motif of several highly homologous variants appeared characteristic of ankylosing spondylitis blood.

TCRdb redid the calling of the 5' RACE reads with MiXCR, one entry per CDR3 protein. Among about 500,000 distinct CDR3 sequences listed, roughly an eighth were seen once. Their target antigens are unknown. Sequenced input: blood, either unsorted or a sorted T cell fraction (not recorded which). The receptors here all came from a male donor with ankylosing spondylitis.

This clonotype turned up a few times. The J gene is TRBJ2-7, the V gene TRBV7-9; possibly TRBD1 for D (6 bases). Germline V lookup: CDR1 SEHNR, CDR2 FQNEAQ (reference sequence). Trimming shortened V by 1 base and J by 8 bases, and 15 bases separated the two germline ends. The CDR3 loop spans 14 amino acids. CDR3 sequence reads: CASSLEGHQGKQYF. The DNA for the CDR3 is TGTGCCAGCAGCTTAGAAGGCCACCAGGGGAAGCAGTACTTC.

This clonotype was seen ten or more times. The DNA for the CDR3 is TGTGCCAGCAGCCGCGGAAGGGGCTACACCTTC. This sequence encodes CASSRGRGYTF. V usage is TRBV3-1 and J usage is TRBJ1-2; D gene ambiguous. The CDR3 contains 11 residues. The V end was cut by 4 bases, the J end by 8 bases, with 8 bases between. Germline V gene data show CDR1 as LGHDT and CDR2 as YNNKEL (reference sequence).

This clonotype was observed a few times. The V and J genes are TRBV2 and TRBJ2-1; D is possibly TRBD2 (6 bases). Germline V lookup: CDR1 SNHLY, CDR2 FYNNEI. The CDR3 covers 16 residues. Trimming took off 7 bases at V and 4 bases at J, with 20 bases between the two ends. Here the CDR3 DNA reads TGTGCCAGCAACCGAATAATGACTAGTCTTTACAATGAGCAGTTCTTC. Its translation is CASNRIMTSLYNEQFF.

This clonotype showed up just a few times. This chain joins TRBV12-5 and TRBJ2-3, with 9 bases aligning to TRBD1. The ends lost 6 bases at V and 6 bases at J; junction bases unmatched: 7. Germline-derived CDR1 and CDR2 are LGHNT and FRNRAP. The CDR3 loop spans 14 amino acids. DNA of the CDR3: TGTGCTAGTGGCACTGACAGGGGGTCCGATACGCAGTATTTT. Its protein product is CASGTDRGSDTQYF. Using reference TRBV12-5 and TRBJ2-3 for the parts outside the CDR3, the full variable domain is DARVTQTPRHKVTEMGQEVTMRCQPILGHNTVFWYRQTMMQGLELLAYFRNRAPLDDSGMPKDRFSAEMPDATLATLKIQPSEPRDSAVYFCASGTDRGSDTQYFGPGTRLTVL.

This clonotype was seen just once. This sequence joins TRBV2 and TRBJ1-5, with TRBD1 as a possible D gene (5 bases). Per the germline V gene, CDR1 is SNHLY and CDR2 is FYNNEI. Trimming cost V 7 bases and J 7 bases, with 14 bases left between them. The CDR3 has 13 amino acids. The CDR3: CASKAAGRQPQHF. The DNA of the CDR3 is TGTGCCAGCAAGGCGGCAGGGAGACAGCCCCAGCATTTT.

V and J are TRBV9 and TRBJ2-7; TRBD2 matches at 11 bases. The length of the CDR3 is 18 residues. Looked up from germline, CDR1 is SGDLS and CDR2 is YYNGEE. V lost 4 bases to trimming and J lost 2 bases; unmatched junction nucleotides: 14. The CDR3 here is CASSQLTGLAGPPYEQYF. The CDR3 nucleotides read TGTGCCAGCAGCCAACTCACAGGACTAGCGGGTCCCCCCTACGAGCAGTACTTC.

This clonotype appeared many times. CDR3 coding DNA: TGTGCCAGCAGTTTTTCAAGGGACAGTTCCTACGAGCAGTACTTC. Translation gives CASSFSRDSSYEQYF. The chain is built from TRBV28 and TRBJ2-7, with TRBD1 matching 7 bases. V dropped 3 bases and J dropped 1; count of bases not matched to a gene: 6. This CDR3 is 15 amino acids long. CDR1 and CDR2 (germline): MDHEN, SYDVKM.

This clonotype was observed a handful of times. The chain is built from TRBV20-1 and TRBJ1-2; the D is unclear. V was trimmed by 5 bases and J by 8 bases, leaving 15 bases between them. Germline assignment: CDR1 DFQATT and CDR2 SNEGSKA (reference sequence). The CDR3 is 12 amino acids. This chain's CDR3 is CSALVFPLGYTF. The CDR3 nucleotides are TGCAGTGCTCTCGTCTTCCCGTTAGGCTACACCTTC.

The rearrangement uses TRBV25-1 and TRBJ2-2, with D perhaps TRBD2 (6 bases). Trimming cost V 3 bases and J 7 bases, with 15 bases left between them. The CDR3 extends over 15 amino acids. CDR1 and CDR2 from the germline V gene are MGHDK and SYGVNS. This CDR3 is CASSEGHVGLGELFF. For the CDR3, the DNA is TGTGCCAGCAGTGAGGGGCACGTGGGACTCGGGGAGCTGTTTTTT.

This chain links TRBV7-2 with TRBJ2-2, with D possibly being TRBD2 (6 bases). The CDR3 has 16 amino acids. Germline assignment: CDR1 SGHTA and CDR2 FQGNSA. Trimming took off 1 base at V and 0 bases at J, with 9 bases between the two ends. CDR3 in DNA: TGTGCCAGCAGCTTAGGGGCGGGGCCGAACACCGGGGAGCTGTTTTTT. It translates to CASSLGAGPNTGELFF.

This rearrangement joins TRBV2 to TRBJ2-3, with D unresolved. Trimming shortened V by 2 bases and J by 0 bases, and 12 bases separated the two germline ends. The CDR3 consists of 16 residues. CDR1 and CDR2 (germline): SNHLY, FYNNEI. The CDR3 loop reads CASSERWSRSTDTQYF. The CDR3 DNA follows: TGTGCCAGCAGTGAAAGGTGGAGCCGAAGCACAGATACGCAGTATTTT.

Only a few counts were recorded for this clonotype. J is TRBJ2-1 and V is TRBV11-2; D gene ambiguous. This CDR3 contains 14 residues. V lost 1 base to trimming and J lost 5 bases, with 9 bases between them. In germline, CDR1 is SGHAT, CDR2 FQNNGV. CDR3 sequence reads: CASSLVRANNEQFF. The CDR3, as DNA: TGTGCCAGCAGCTTAGTTCGCGCCAACAATGAGCAGTTCTTC.

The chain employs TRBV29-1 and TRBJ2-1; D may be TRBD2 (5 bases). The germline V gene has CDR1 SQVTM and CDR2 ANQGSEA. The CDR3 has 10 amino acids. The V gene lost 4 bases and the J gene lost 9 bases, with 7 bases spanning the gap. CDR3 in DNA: TGCAGCGTTGCCGGACTTGAGCAGTTCTTC. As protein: CSVAGLEQFF.

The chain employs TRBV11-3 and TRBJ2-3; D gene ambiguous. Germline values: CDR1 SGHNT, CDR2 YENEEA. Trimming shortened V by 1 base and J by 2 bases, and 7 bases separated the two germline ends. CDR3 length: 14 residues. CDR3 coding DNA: TGTGCCAGCAGCTTAGTGGCGGCCACAGATACGCAGTATTTT. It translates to CASSLVAATDTQYF.

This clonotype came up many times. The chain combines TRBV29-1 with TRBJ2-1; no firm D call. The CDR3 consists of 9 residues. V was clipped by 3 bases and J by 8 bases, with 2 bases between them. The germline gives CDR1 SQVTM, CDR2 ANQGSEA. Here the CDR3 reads CSVEDEQFF. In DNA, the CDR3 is TGCAGCGTTGAGGATGAGCAGTTCTTC.

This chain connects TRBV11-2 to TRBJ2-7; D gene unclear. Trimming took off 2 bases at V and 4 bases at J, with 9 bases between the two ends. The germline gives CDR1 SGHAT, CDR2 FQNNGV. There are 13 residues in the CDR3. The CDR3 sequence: CASSLSRLYEQYF. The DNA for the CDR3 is TGTGCCAGCAGCTTATCTAGGCTTTACGAGCAGTACTTC.

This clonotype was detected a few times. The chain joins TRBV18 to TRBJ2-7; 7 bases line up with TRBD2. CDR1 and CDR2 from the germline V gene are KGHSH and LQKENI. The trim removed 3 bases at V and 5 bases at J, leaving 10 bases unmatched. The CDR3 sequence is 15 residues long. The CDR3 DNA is TGTGCCAGCTCACCCCGCGGGAGTGACAGAAACGAGCAGTACTTC. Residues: CASSPRGSDRNEQYF.

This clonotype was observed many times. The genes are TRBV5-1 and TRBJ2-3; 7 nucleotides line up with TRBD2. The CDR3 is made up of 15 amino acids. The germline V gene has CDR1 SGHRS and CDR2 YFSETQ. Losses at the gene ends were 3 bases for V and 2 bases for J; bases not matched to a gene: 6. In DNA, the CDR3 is TGCGCCAGCAGCTCTAGCGGACCTATCACAGATACGCAGTATTTT. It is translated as CASSSSGPITDTQYF. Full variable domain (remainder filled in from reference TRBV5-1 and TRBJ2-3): KAGVTQTPRYLIKTRGQQVTLSCSPISGHRSVSWYQQTPGQGLQFLFEYFSETQRNKGNFPGRFSGRQFSNSRSEMNVSTLELGDSALYLCASSSSGPITDTQYFGPGTRLTVL.

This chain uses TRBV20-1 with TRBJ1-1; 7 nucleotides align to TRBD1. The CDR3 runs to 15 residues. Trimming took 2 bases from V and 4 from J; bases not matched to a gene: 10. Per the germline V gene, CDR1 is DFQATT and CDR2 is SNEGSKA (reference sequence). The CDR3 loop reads CSARQGGPSGTEAFF. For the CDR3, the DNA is TGCAGTGCTAGACAGGGGGGCCCCTCAGGCACTGAAGCTTTCTTT.

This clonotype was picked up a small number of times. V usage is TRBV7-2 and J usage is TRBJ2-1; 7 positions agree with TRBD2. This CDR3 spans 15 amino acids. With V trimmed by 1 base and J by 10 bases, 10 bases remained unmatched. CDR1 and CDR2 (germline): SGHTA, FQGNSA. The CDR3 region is CASSLVRGRAGEQFF. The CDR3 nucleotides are TGTGCCAGCAGCTTAGTCCGGGGGAGGGCCGGAGAGCAGTTCTTC.

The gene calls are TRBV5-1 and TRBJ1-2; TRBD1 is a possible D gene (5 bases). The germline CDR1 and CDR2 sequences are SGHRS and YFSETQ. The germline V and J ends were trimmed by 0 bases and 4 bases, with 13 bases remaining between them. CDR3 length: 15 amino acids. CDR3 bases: TGCGCCAGCAGCTTGGCCGGGACCCGCAGCTATGGCTACACCTTC. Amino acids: CASSLAGTRSYGYTF.

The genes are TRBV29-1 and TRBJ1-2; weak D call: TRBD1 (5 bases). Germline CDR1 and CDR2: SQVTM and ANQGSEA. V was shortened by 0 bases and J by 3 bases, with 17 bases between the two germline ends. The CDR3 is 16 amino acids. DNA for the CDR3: TGCAGCGTTGAAGAAGTAGGGCAGGGCAGGGACTATGGCTACACCTTC. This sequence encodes CSVEEVGQGRDYGYTF. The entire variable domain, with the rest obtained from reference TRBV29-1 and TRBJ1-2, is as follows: SAVISQKPSRDICQRGTSLTIQCQVDSQVTMMFWYRQQPGQSLTLIATANQGSEATYESGFVIDKFPISRPNLTFSTLTVSNMSPEDSSIYLCSVEEVGQGRDYGYTFGSGTRLTVV.

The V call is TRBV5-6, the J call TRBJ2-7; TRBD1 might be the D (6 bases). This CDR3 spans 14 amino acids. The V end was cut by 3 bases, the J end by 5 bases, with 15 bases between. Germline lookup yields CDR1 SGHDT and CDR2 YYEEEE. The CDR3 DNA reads TGTGCCAGCAGCTCTGGGGCAGGGGCAAACGAGCAGTACTTC. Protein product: CASSSGAGANEQYF.

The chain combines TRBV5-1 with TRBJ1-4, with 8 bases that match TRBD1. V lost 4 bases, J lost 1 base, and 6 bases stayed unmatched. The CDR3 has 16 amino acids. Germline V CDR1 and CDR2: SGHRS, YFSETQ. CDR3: CASSIGQGVTNEKLFF. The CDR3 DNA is TGCGCCAGCAGCATCGGACAGGGCGTAACTAATGAAAAACTGTTTTTT.

CDR3 sequence reads: CASSLVSGEGAGANVLTF. Here the CDR3 DNA reads TGCGCCAGCAGCTTGGTTTCGGGAGAGGGCGCAGGGGCCAACGTCCTGACTTTC. The V and J genes are TRBV5-1 and TRBJ2-6, with D possibly TRBD2 on 6 matching bases. The CDR3 length is 18 residues. Germline CDR1 reads SGHRS; CDR2 reads YFSETQ. V was shortened by 0 bases and J by 4 bases, with 17 bases between the two germline ends.

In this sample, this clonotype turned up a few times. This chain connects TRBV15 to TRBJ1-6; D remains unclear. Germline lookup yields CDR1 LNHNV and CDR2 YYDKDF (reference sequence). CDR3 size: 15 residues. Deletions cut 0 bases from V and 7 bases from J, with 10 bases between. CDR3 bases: TGTGCCACCAGCAGAGATGGGCAGCAGAATTCACCCCTCCACTTT. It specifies CATSRDGQQNSPLHF.

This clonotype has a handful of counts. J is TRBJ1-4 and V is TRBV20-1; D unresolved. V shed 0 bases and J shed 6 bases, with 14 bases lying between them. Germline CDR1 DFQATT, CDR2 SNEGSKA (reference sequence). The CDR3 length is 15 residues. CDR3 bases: TGCAGTGCTAGAGATGGTTCCGGGGTTGATGAAAAACTGTTTTTT. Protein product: CSARDGSGVDEKLFF.